These T cell receptor beta chains were read from a single sample in a study of OX40 agonist ivuxolimab in advanced cancers. TCRdb's table, derived via immunoSEQ multiplex PCR, lists solely in-frame clones and lacks some. The repertoire holds 65,000 to 90,000 clones, with about four fifths as singletons. The sample was CD4+ or CD8+ T cells sorted from blood, taken in a trial of the OX40 agonist ivuxolimab. The receptors derive from an adult with an advanced solid tumor such as melanoma, head and neck, liver or kidney cancer. Both conserved end residues are part of each CDR3. Each record gives: J gene, clone size, V gene, D gene, CDR3 DNA, CDR3 protein. D genes are given only for firm matches. Size is stated for part of the rows, as once, few or many counts, or as a class when the clone is expanded.

>TRBJ2-3|.|TRBV10-1|TRBD2
TGCGCCAGCAGTCTATCTTCAGGGCTAGCGGGGGAGACTACGCAGTATTTT
CASSLSSGLAGETTQYF
>TRBJ2-3|.|TRBV11-3|TRBD2
TGTGCCAGCAGCTTAGATCCCTTACGACTAGCGGGGGGCCCCCCGGATACGCAGTATTTT
CASSLDPLRLAGGPPDTQYF
>TRBJ2-3|.|TRBV7-9|.
TGTGCCAGCAGCTTTTTCCGGGACACCCTCGGAGATACGCAGTATTTT
CASSFFRDTLGDTQYF
>TRBJ2-4|once|TRBV5-6|.
TGTGCCAGCAGCCTTGATGGGACAATGGCGGGAAACATTCAGTACTTC
CASSLDGTMAGNIQYF
>TRBJ1-1|few|TRBV4-2|.
TGTGCCAGCAGCCAAGATAGGGGGGCTGGTTACACTGAAGCTTTCTTT
CASSQDRGAGYTEAFF
>TRBJ2-7|once|TRBV28|.
TGTGCCAGCAGTTTAGGGACACACTACGAGCAGTACTTC
CASSLGTHYEQYF
>TRBJ2-5|.|TRBV5-1|TRBD1
TGCGCCAGCAGCTTGGTACAGCGGCAGGGGGCGGGTGAGACCCAGTACTTC
CASSLVQRQGAGETQYF
>TRBJ1-4|.|TRBV7-2|.
TGTGCCAGCAGCTTAATAGGGGCAACTAATGAAAAACTGTTTTTT
CASSLIGATNEKLFF
>TRBJ1-2|.|TRBV9|TRBD1
TGTGCCAGCAGCGCTCAGGGGGCTGGCGGCTACACCTTC
CASSAQGAGGYTF
>TRBJ2-7|.|TRBV10-3|.
TGTGCCATCAGCAGTGGAGCCACTGATTTCGAGCAGTACTTC
CAISSGATDFEQYF
>TRBJ2-3|.|TRBV28|TRBD1
TGTGCCAGCAGTCGGACAGGGGGCACAGATACGCAGTATTTT
CASSRTGGTDTQYF
>TRBJ1-6|.|TRBV4-3|.
TGCGCCAGCAGCCAAGTCGGAGGACCTTCACCCCTCCACTTT
CASSQVGGPSPLHF
>TRBJ1-3|.|TRBV4-2|.
TGTGCCAGCAGCCGGGAAGTTGGTGGAAACACCATATATTTT
CASSREVGGNTIYF
>TRBJ2-3|.|TRBV29-1|.
TGCAGCGTCGAAGGGGGCACAGATACGCAGTATTTT
CSVEGGTDTQYF
>TRBJ1-5|.|TRBV19|TRBD1
TGTGCCAGTAGTTCACACAGACAGGGGGCCCAGCCCCAGCATTTT
CASSSHRQGAQPQHF
>TRBJ2-5|.|TRBV25-1|TRBD2
TGTGCCAGCAGTGAATTTGGCGGGGGGGCCCAAGAGACCCAGTACTTC
CASSEFGGGAQETQYF
>TRBJ2-1|once|TRBV18|TRBD2
TGTGCCAGCTCACCACCAGTCGGGGGGACCTACAATGAGCAGTTCTTC
CASSPPVGGTYNEQFF
>TRBJ1-2|.|TRBV19|.
TGTGCCAGTAGCGGACAGTCCAACTATGGCTACACCTTC
CASSGQSNYGYTF
>TRBJ1-2|.|TRBV7-8|.
TGTGCCAGCAGCTATGGACTCGGGGGCTACACCTTC
CASSYGLGGYTF
>TRBJ1-5|.|TRBV5-1|TRBD1
TGCGCCAGCAGCCCCGGACAGGGGAATCAGCCCCAGCATTTT
CASSPGQGNQPQHF
>TRBJ1-5|.|TRBV28|TRBD1
TGTGCCAGCAGCCTGGGCCGGGACAGCAGGGGTCAGCCCCAGCATTTT
CASSLGRDSRGQPQHF
>TRBJ1-3|.|TRBV6-5|.
TGTGCCAGCAGTTACCAGGCCACCAGGGGCACCATATATTTT
CASSYQATRGTIYF
>TRBJ2-3|.|TRBV5-4|.
TGTGCCAGCAGCTTGGGGGGGGCCAGAAGCACAGATACGCAGTATTTT
CASSLGGARSTDTQYF
>TRBJ1-2|.|TRBV2|.
TGTGCCAGCAGTGATTTCGGTTTTCGGGCTAACTATGGCTACACCTTC
CASSDFGFRANYGYTF
>TRBJ1-6|.|TRBV7-9|.
TGTGCCAGCAGCTTAGCAGGTTCACCCCTCCACTTT
CASSLAGSPLHF
>TRBJ2-3|.|TRBV7-9|TRBD2
TGTGCCAGCAGCCTAACAGCGGGGGGCAGTTACGATACGCAGTATTTT
CASSLTAGGSYDTQYF
>TRBJ2-2|once|TRBV30|TRBD1
TGTGCCTGGAGTGTACAGGGGACGGTGACCGGGGAGCTGTTTTTT
CAWSVQGTVTGELFF
>TRBJ1-5|.|TRBV28|TRBD1
TGTGCCAGCAGTTCACAGGGGGGCAATCAGCCCCAGCATTTT
CASSSQGGNQPQHF
>TRBJ1-3|.|TRBV5-1|.
TGCGCCAGCAGCGTTGGAGGATCCGGCTCTGGAAACACCATATATTTT
CASSVGGSGSGNTIYF
>TRBJ1-5|.|TRBV6-5|.
TGTGCCAGCAGTTACAGTCCAGGGTGGCAGCCCCAGCATTTT
CASSYSPGWQPQHF
>TRBJ1-6|.|TRBV7-2|.
TGTGCCAGCAGCTTTTTCGCCCAGCTAAATTCACCCCTCCACTTT
CASSFFAQLNSPLHF
>TRBJ1-1|.|TRBV6-5|TRBD1
TGTGCCAGCAGGGGGACAGGGTTGAACACTGAAGCTTTCTTT
CASRGTGLNTEAFF
>TRBJ1-3|once|TRBV10-3|.
TGTGCCATCAGTGAAAGAGGGGGCTCTGGAAACACCATATATTTT
CAISERGGSGNTIYF